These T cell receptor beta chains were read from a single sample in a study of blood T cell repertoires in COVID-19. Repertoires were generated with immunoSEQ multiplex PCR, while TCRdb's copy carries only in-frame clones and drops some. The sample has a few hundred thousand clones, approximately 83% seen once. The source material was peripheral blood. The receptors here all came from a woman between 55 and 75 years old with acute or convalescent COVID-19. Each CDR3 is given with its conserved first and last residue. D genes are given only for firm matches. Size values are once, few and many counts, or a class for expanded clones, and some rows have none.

CDR3aa: CASSYSPTGDYTDTQYF
CDR3nt: TGTGCCAGCAGTTACTCTCCGACAGGAGATTATACAGATACGCAGTATTTT
j_gene: TRBJ2-3
d_gene: -
v_gene: TRBV6-2/TRBV6-3
abundance: -

CDR3aa: CASSLGVSGGANNEQFF
CDR3nt: TGTGCCAGCAGCTTGGGGGTTAGCGGGGGAGCAAACAATGAGCAGTTCTTC
j_gene: TRBJ2-1
d_gene: TRBD2
v_gene: TRBV7-9
abundance: -

CDR3aa: CASRSGQPNTEAFF
CDR3nt: TGTGCCAGCAGATCGGGACAGCCGAACACTGAAGCTTTCTTT
j_gene: TRBJ1-1
d_gene: TRBD1
v_gene: TRBV6-5
abundance: -

CDR3aa: CASSFGLFYEQYF
CDR3nt: TGTGCCAGCAGTTTCGGACTGTTTTACGAGCAGTACTTC
j_gene: TRBJ2-7
d_gene: -
v_gene: TRBV6-6
abundance: -

CDR3aa: CASSEPSGGYNEQFF
CDR3nt: TGTGCCAGCAGTGAGCCTAGCGGGGGCTACAATGAGCAGTTCTTC
j_gene: TRBJ2-1
d_gene: TRBD2
v_gene: TRBV2
abundance: -

CDR3aa: CASSLNPASRDREIEKLFF
CDR3nt: TGTGCCAGCAGCTTAAATCCCGCCAGCCGAGACAGGGAAATAGAAAAACTGTTTTTT
j_gene: TRBJ1-4
d_gene: TRBD1
v_gene: TRBV7-9
abundance: -

CDR3aa: CASSLGLREKLFF
CDR3nt: TGCGCCAGCAGCTTGGGGTTGCGTGAAAAACTGTTTTTT
j_gene: TRBJ1-4
d_gene: -
v_gene: TRBV5-1
abundance: once

CDR3aa: CASSQTGNYGYTF
CDR3nt: TGCGCCAGCAGCCAGACAGGGAACTATGGCTACACCTTC
j_gene: TRBJ1-2
d_gene: TRBD1
v_gene: TRBV5-1
abundance: once

CDR3aa: CASSLDLGFGGSSYEQYF
CDR3nt: TGTGCCAGCAGCTTAGATCTTGGTTTCGGAGGATCCTCCTACGAGCAGTACTTC
j_gene: TRBJ2-7
d_gene: -
v_gene: TRBV11-2
abundance: -

CDR3aa: CASSRFLNSPLHF
CDR3nt: TGTGCCAGTAGCCGGTTTCTGAATTCACCCCTCCACTTT
j_gene: TRBJ1-6
d_gene: -
v_gene: TRBV19
abundance: once

CDR3aa: CASSLEGGVSEAFF
CDR3nt: TGTGCCAGCAGCTTAGAGGGAGGCGTCTCTGAAGCTTTCTTT
j_gene: TRBJ1-1
d_gene: -
v_gene: TRBV11-1
abundance: -

CDR3aa: CAWSPGQNNYGYTF
CDR3nt: TGTGCCTGGTCCCCGGGACAGAACAACTATGGCTACACCTTC
j_gene: TRBJ1-2
d_gene: TRBD1
v_gene: TRBV30
abundance: -

CDR3aa: CASSLGGDFYEQYF
CDR3nt: TGTGCCAGCAGCTTAGGAGGGGATTTCTACGAGCAGTACTTC
j_gene: TRBJ2-7
d_gene: -
v_gene: TRBV5-6
abundance: -

CDR3aa: CASTLGDRLNTEAFF
CDR3nt: TGTGCCAGCACCCTCGGGGACAGGTTGAACACTGAAGCTTTCTTT
j_gene: TRBJ1-1
d_gene: TRBD1
v_gene: TRBV28
abundance: -